The clone carrying this T cell receptor (beta chain) was seen a few times. TCRdb's table, derived via immunoSEQ multiplex PCR, lists solely in-frame clones and lacks some. The sample lists 1 million to 1.2 million clones, about 80% occurring once. The record originates from a study of shared clonotypes between healthy human individuals. The CDR3 contains 13 residues. V lost 7 bases and J 8 bases, leaving 20 bases between the germline ends. Germline values: CDR1 SQVTM, CDR2 ANQGSEA. Material: memory CD4+ T cells from PBMCs. Sample subset: CD45RA-negative fraction. The origin of this receptor is a man between 18 and 35 years old in good health. Some clones in this sample may be carry-over from other donors' samples. The V call is TRBV29-1, the J call TRBJ1-2; D remains ambiguous. In nucleotides, the CDR3 is TGCAGCGCTGCTAATGGGCAGCTGGGAGGCTACACCTTC. Its protein is CSAANGQLGGYTF. Full variable domain (remainder filled in from reference TRBV29-1 and TRBJ1-2): SAVISQKPSRDICQRGTSLTIQCQVDSQVTMMFWYRQQPGQSLTLIATANQGSEATYESGFVIDKFPISRPNLTFSTLTVSNMSPEDSSIYLCSAANGQLGGYTFGSGTRLTVV.